Reported below is one T cell receptor beta chain. Its antigen is not known. The V end was cut by 5 bases, the J end by 1 base, with 6 bases between. The CDR3 sequence is 12 residues long. Germline assignment: CDR1 KGHSH and CDR2 LQKENI. The sample is drawn from a study of cytotoxic CD8 clonotypes in ibrutinib-treated CLL. Looking at the study overall: Response samples were obtained once patients had received a median 12 months of treatment, range 6 to 36.

TCRdb's table, derived via immunoSEQ multiplex PCR, lists solely in-frame clones and lacks some. Of over 70,000 clones in the sample, roughly 77% were seen once. The study's findings and limits: Public clonotypes were uncommon and contracted or stayed stable on treatment.

This clonotype originated in a human donor with chronic lymphocytic leukemia. The chain recombines TRBV18 with TRBJ2-7, with unresolved D. The sequencing used PBMCs, collected after 12 months of ibrutinib treatment. Here the CDR3 reads CASSLVSYEQYF. CDR3 DNA sequence: TGTGCCAGCTCATTGGTGTCCTACGAGCAGTACTTC.